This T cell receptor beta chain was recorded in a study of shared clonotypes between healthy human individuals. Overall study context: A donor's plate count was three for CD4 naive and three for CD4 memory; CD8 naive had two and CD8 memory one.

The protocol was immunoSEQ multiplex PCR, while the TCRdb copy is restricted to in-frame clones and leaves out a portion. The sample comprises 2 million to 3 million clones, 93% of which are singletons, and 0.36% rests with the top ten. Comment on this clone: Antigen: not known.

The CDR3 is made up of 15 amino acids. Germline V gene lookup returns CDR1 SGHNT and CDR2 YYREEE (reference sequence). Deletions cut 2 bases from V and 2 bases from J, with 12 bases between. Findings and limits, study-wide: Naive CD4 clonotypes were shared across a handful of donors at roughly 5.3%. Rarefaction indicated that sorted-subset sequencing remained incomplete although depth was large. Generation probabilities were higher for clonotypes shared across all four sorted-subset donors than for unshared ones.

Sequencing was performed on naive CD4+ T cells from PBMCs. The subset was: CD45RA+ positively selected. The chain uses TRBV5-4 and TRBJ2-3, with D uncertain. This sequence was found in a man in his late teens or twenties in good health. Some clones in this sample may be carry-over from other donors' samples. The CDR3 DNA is TGTGCCAGCAGCTTTTATCCTGGGGACACAGATACGCAGTATTTT. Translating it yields CASSFYPGDTDTQYF.